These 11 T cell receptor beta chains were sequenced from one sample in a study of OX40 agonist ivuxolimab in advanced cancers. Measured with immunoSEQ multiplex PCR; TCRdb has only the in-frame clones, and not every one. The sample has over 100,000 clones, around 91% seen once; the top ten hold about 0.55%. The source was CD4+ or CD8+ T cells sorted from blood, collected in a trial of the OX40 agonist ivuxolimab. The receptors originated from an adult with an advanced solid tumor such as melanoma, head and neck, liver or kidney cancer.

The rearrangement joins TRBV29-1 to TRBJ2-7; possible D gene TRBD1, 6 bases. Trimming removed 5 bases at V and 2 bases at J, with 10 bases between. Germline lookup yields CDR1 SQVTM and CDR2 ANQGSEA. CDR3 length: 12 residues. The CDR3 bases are TGCAGCGTTTACAGGGCCCCCTACGAGCAGTACTTC. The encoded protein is CSVYRAPYEQYF.

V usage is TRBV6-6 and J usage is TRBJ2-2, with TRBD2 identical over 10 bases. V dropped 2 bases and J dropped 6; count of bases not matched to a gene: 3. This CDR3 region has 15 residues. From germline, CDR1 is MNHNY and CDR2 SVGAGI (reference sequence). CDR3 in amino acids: CASSYPSGGSGELFF. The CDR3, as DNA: TGTGCCAGCAGTTACCCTAGCGGGGGATCCGGGGAGCTGTTTTTT.

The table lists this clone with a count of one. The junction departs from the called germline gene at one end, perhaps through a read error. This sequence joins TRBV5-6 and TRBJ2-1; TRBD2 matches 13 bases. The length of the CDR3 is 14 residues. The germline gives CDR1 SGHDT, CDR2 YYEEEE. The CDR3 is CASSRGLAGVEEFF. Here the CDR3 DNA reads TGTGCCAGCAGCCGCGGACTAGCGGGGGTTGAGGAGTTCTTC.

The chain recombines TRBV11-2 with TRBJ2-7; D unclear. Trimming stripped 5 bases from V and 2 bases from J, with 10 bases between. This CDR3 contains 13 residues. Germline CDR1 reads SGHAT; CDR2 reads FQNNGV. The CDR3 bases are TGTGCCAGCAGCCCCCAGGCGACCTACGAGCAGTACTTC. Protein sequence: CASSPQATYEQYF.

The CDR3: CASSAGGRFTGELFF. The CDR3, as DNA: TGTGCCAGCAGTGCGGGGGGGCGGTTCACCGGGGAGCTGTTTTTT. J is TRBJ2-2 and V is TRBV28; TRBD2 matches 9 bases. The CDR3 length is 15 residues. V gave up 5 bases and J gave up 4 bases; unmatched junction bases: 5. Germline V gene data show CDR1 as MDHEN and CDR2 as SYDVKM.

The CDR3 nucleotides read TGTGCCAGTAGTGTGGACCGCTGGGCGCCCACAGATACGCAGTATTTT. Translating gives CASSVDRWAPTDTQYF. The chain employs TRBV19 and TRBJ2-3; the D is unclear. This CDR3 has 16 amino acids. CDR1 and CDR2 from the germline V gene are LNHDA and SQIVND (reference sequence). V lost 5 bases and J 2 bases, leaving 17 bases between the germline ends. Looking up the rest from reference TRBV19 and TRBJ2-3 gives the full variable domain: DGGITQSPKYLFRKEGQNVTLSCEQNLNHDAMYWYRQDPGQGLRLIYYSQIVNDFQKGDIAEGYSVSREKKESFPLTVTSAQKNPTAFYLCASSVDRWAPTDTQYFGPGTRLTVL.

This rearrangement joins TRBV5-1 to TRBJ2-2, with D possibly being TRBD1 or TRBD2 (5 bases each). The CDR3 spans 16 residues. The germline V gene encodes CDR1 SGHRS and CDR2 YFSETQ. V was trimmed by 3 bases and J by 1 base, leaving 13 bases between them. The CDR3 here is CASSSSGGMNTGELFF. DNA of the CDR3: TGCGCCAGCAGCTCCAGTGGGGGAATGAACACCGGGGAGCTGTTTTTT.

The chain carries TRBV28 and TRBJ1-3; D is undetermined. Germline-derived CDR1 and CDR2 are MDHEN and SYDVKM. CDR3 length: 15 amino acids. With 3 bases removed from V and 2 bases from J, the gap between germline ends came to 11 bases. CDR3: CASSLSETAGNTIYF. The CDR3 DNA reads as TGTGCCAGCAGTTTGAGTGAGACGGCTGGAAACACCATATATTTT.

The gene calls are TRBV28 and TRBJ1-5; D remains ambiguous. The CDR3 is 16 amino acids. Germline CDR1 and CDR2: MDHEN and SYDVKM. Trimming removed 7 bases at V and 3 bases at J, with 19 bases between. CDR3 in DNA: TGTGCCAGCACTTACGAAGCAGCCTTAACCAATCAGCCCCAGCATTTT. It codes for CASTYEAALTNQPQHF.

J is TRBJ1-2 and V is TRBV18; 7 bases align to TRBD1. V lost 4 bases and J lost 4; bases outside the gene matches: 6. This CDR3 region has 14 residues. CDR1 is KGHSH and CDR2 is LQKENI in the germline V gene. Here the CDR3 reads CASSLNRDSYGYTF. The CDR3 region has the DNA TGTGCCAGCTCACTAAACCGGGACAGCTATGGCTACACCTTC.

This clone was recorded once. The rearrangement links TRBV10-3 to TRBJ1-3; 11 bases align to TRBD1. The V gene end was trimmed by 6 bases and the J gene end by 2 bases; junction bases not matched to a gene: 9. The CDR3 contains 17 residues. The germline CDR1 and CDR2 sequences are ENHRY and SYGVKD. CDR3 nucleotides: TGTGCCATCAGCTCCGGGACAGGGGGGATAACTGGAAACACCATATATTTT. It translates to CAISSGTGGITGNTIYF.